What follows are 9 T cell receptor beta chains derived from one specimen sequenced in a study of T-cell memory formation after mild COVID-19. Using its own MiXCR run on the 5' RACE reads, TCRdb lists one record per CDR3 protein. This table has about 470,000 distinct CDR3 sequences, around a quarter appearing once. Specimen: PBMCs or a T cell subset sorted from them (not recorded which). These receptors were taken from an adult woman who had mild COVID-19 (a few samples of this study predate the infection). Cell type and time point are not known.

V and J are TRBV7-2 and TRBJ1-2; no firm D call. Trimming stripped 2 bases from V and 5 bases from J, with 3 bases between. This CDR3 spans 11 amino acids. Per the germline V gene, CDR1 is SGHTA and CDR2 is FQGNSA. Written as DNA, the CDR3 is TGTGCCAGCAGCTTACCGTATGGCTACACCTTC. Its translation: CASSLPYGYTF.

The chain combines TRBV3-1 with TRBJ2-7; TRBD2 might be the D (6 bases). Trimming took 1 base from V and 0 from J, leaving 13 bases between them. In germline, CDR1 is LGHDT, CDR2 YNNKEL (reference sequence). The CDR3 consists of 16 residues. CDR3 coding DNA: TGTGCCAGCAGCCAAGGAGCGGGCCGGAGCTCCTACGAGCAGTACTTC. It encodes CASSQGAGRSSYEQYF.

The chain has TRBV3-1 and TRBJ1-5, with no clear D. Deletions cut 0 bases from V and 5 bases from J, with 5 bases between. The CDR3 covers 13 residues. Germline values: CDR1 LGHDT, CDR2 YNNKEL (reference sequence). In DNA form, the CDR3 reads TGTGCCAGCAGCCAAGAAGGCGATCAGCCCCAGCATTTT. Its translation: CASSQEGDQPQHF.

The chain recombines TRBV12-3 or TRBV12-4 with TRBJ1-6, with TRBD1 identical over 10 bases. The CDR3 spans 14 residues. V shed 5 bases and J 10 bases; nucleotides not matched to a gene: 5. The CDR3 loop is CASSPDRGRSPLHF. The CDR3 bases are TGTGCCAGCAGTCCGGACAGGGGGAGATCACCCCTCCACTTT.

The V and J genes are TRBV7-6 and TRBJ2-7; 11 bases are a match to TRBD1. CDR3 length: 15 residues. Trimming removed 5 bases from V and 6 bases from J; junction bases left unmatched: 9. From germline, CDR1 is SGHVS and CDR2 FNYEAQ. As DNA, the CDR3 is TGTGCCAGCAGCCGCGCGATGGGACAGGGGGGCGAGCAGTACTTC. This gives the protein CASSRAMGQGGEQYF.

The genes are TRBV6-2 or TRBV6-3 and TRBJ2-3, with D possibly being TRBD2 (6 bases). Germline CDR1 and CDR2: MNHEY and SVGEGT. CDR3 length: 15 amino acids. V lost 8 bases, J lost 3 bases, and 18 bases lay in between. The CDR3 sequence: CASRQTNRGTDTQYF. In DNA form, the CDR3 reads TGTGCCAGCCGGCAGACTAATCGGGGGACAGATACGCAGTATTTT.

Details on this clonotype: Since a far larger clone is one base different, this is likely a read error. Here the CDR3 reads CASNLAGGYNEQFF. CDR3 DNA: TGTGCCAGCAATTTAGCGGGAGGCTACAATGAGCAGTTCTTC. The genes are TRBV6-2 or TRBV6-3 and TRBJ2-1, with TRBD2 matching 10 bases. CDR3 length: 14 amino acids. CDR1 is MNHEY and CDR2 is SVGEGT in the germline V gene. The V and J ends lost 7 bases and 3 bases, in that order; junction bases with no gene match: 3.

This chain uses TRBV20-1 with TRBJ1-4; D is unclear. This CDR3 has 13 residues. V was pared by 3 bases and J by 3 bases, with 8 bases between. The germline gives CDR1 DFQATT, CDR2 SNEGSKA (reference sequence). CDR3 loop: CSASRQSNEKLFF. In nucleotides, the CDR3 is TGCAGTGCTAGCCGGCAGTCTAATGAAAAACTGTTTTTT.

CDR3 in amino acids: CASSHFSGPATNEKLFF. CDR3 nucleotides: TGTGCCAGCAGCCACTTCTCGGGCCCTGCAACTAATGAAAAACTGTTTTTT. The chain combines TRBV5-4 with TRBJ1-4; D not resolved. Germline values: CDR1 SGHNT, CDR2 YYREEE (reference sequence). This CDR3 is 17 amino acids long. Deletions cut 4 bases from V and 0 bases from J, with 16 bases between.